Listed below are T cell receptor beta chains from one sample, sequenced in a study of OX40 agonist ivuxolimab in advanced cancers. Measured with immunoSEQ multiplex PCR; TCRdb has only the in-frame clones, and not every one. This sample has under 100,000 clones, with about 90% found just once. This specimen was CD4+ or CD8+ T cells sorted from blood, taken in a trial of the OX40 agonist ivuxolimab. All receptors derive from an adult with an advanced solid tumor such as melanoma, head and neck, liver or kidney cancer. The CDR3 runs from the conserved cysteine through the conserved F or W. The D gene is left open where the match is weak.

d_call j_call v_call cdr3_nt cdr3_aa
TRBD1 TRBJ2-5 TRBV6-6 TGTGCCAGCAGTCGGGACAGGGTAGAAGAGACCCAGTACTTC CASSRDRVEETQYF
- TRBJ2-7 TRBV7-2 TGTGCCAGCAGCTTATTAGGGGCCTCCTACGAGCAGTACTTC CASSLLGASYEQYF
- TRBJ2-5 TRBV29-1 TGCAGCGTTGAAGGGTTCCTCTCGGGGACCCAGTACTTC CSVEGFLSGTQYF
TRBD1 TRBJ1-5 TRBV28 TGTGCCAGCAGTTATTCAGGGGGCGGAAATCAGCCCCAGCATTTT CASSYSGGGNQPQHF
- TRBJ2-7 TRBV18 TGTGCCAGCTCACCTTCAGGGAACTACGAGCAGTACTTC CASSPSGNYEQYF
- TRBJ1-1 TRBV28 TGTGCCAGCAGTCCCGGGGGGGATTTGAACACTGAAGCTTTCTTT CASSPGGDLNTEAFF
TRBD2 TRBJ2-2 TRBV11-3 TGTGCCAGCAGCTTAGAGACTAGCGGGACCAACGGGGAGCTGTTTTTT CASSLETSGTNGELFF
- TRBJ2-2 TRBV27 TGTGCCAGCAGTCCCGGGGCAGGGGCCACCGGGGAGCTGTTTTTT CASSPGAGATGELFF
- TRBJ2-7 TRBV11-3 TGTGCCAGCAGATTGGGATTCGGGGGAGGGGGCGAGCAGTACTTC CASRLGFGGGGEQYF
TRBD2 TRBJ2-1 TRBV29-1 TGCAGCGTCGAAACTAGCGGGTCCTACAATGAGCAGTTCTTC CSVETSGSYNEQFF
- TRBJ2-7 TRBV7-2 TGTGCCAGCAGCCTCTCCCAGGGGATTTCCTACGAGCAGTACTTC CASSLSQGISYEQYF
TRBD2 TRBJ2-3 TRBV11-3 TGTGCCAGCAGCTTAGTAGCGGGTCCAAATACGCAGTATTTT CASSLVAGPNTQYF
TRBD1 TRBJ1-2 TRBV4-3 TGCGCCAGCAGCCACGGAACCACACAGGGGGGCTACACCTTC CASSHGTTQGGYTF
- TRBJ1-5 TRBV18 TGTGCCAGCTCACCGGTCGGTAGGAGCAATCAGCCCCAGCATTTT CASSPVGRSNQPQHF
TRBD1 TRBJ2-7 TRBV5-5 TGTGCCAGCAGCACACGGACAGGGGGTCCCTACGAGCAGTACTTC CASSTRTGGPYEQYF
TRBD2 TRBJ2-7 TRBV11-2 TGTGCCAGCAGCTTAGCAGGGACTAGCGGGTCCGAGCAGTACTTC CASSLAGTSGSEQYF
TRBD2 TRBJ2-1 TRBV30 TGTGCCTGGGATGGTAGCGGGAGTGGGGAGCAGTTCTTC CAWDGSGSGEQFF
- TRBJ2-1 TRBV7-6 TGTGCCAGCAGCTTAGCGTTTTTAGGGTCTGAGCAGTTCTTC CASSLAFLGSEQFF
TRBD1 TRBJ2-7 TRBV11-2 TGTGCCAGCAGCTTAGAAGGGGGCCTTCTTTACGAGCAGTACTTC CASSLEGGLLYEQYF
- TRBJ2-7 TRBV28 TGTGCCAGCAGTCCCCCCGGGGCGCTTAGCTACGAGCAGTACTTC CASSPPGALSYEQYF
- TRBJ2-5 TRBV30 TGTGCCTGGAGCGACAAGGAGACCCAGTACTTC CAWSDKETQYF
TRBD1 TRBJ1-4 TRBV11-2 TGTGCCAGCAGCTTTTTAGGGGAAGGGGGCTTACATGAAAAACTGTTTTTT CASSFLGEGGLHEKLFF
- TRBJ2-1 TRBV4-1 TGCGCCAGCAGTTCCCGGGAAAGGAACCCTGAGCAGTTCTTC CASSSRERNPEQFF
TRBD1 TRBJ2-7 TRBV19 TGTGCCAGTAGTATAACCGGACAGGGACACGAGCAGTACTTC CASSITGQGHEQYF
TRBD2 TRBJ2-7 TRBV9 TGTGCCAGCAGCGTAGCTCCTAGCGGAAATTACGAGCAGTACTTC CASSVAPSGNYEQYF